The 31 T cell receptor beta chains below come from one sample, sequenced in a study of T cell clones after liver transplantation. The repertoire was sequenced with immunoSEQ multiplex PCR; TCRdb's copy has only in-frame clones and lacks some. The sample shows about 120,000 clones, roughly nine tenths of them seen only once. Sequences were derived from CD4+ T cells from blood, sampled 12 months after liver transplant. Receptors originate from a human patient who received a liver transplant. Certain T cells may be donor cells from the graft.

The rearrangement joins TRBV5-8 to TRBJ1-5; no firm D call. The germline V gene encodes CDR1 SGHTS and CDR2 YDEGEE. The CDR3 has 12 amino acids. V dropped 6 bases and J dropped 7 bases, with 11 bases sitting between them. CDR3 in DNA: TGTGCCAGCATCGACGCGGGGCAGCCCCAGCATTTT. Its translation is CASIDAGQPQHF.

V usage is TRBV30 and J usage is TRBJ2-1; D is unresolved. V lost 4 bases, J lost 0 bases, and 7 bases lay in between. The CDR3 has 13 amino acids. Germline assignment: CDR1 GTSNPN and CDR2 SVGIG (reference sequence). The CDR3 protein is CAWMGSSYNEQFF. The CDR3 DNA sequence: TGTGCCTGGATGGGCAGCTCCTACAATGAGCAGTTCTTC.

The chain carries TRBV30 and TRBJ2-3; TRBD2 agrees at 11 bases. The CDR3 consists of 17 residues. J was trimmed by 8 bases and V by 8 bases; bases with no gene match: 21. In germline, CDR1 is GTSNPN, CDR2 SVGIG (reference sequence). CDR3 loop: CASTQTGTSGTRGTQYF. CDR3 nucleotide sequence: TGTGCCAGCACACAAACCGGGACTAGCGGAACACGGGGTACGCAGTATTTT.

The rearrangement uses TRBV11-3 and TRBJ2-7, with 11 bases lining up with TRBD1. The V segment lost 4 bases and the J segment 2 bases; nucleotides outside the gene matches: 7. Germline V gives CDR1 SGHNT, CDR2 YENEEA. This CDR3 is built from 16 residues. In nucleotides, the CDR3 is TGTGCCAGCAGCTCAGGACAGGGGGCCTCCCCCTACGAGCAGTACTTC. Amino acids: CASSSGQGASPYEQYF.

This rearrangement joins TRBV9 to TRBJ2-3, with D perhaps matching TRBD1 or TRBD2 (5 bases each). The ends were cut back, 4 bases at V and 1 base at J, with 16 bases in the middle. This CDR3 is 16 amino acids long. The V gene's germline CDR1 is SGDLS and CDR2 YYNGEE. The CDR3: CASSTRGFVGTDTQYF. The CDR3 nucleotides read TGTGCCAGCAGCACCCGGGGCTTCGTGGGCACAGATACGCAGTATTTT.

The chain couples TRBV20-1 to TRBJ2-3; no reliable D call. From germline, CDR1 is DFQATT and CDR2 SNEGSKA (reference sequence). This CDR3 is 11 amino acids long. Trimming stripped 3 bases from V and 3 bases from J, with 4 bases between. In DNA form, the CDR3 reads TGCAGTGCTAGGAAAACAGATACGCAGTATTTT. As protein: CSARKTDTQYF.

In this sample, this clone turned up once. The chain employs TRBV27 and TRBJ2-7, with D possibly TRBD1 on 5 matching bases. The V and J ends lost 3 bases and 2 bases respectively, with 14 bases between them. This CDR3 has 15 residues. In germline, CDR1 is MNHEY, CDR2 SMNVEV (reference sequence). The CDR3 nucleotides are TGTGCCAGCAGTTTGAGAGCAGGGCTGACCTACGAGCAGTACTTC. Protein: CASSLRAGLTYEQYF.

The V and J genes are TRBV4-3 and TRBJ2-6; TRBD1 might be the D (6 bases). Germline V gene lookup returns CDR1 LGHNA and CDR2 YSLEER. This CDR3 has 13 residues. Trimming took off 3 bases at V and 6 bases at J, with 6 bases between the two ends. DNA of the CDR3: TGCGCCAGCAGCCAGGGGGCGGCCAACGTCCTGACTTTC. Amino acids: CASSQGAANVLTF.

The J gene is TRBJ1-1, the V gene TRBV7-2, with 7 bases matching TRBD1. Germline loops: CDR1 SGHTA, CDR2 FQGNSA. With V trimmed by 5 bases and J by 7 bases, 10 bases remained unmatched. The CDR3 covers 14 residues. CDR3 in amino acids: CASSPFLRQGEAFF. The CDR3, as DNA: TGTGCCAGCAGCCCCTTCCTTAGACAGGGTGAAGCTTTCTTT.

This clone has just one count. The chain employs TRBV7-2 and TRBJ2-1, with D perhaps TRBD2 (6 bases). CDR1 is SGHTA and CDR2 is FQGNSA in the germline V gene. The CDR3 contains 18 residues. V was shortened by 5 bases and J by 3 bases, with 23 bases between the two germline ends. CDR3 region: CASSRRDPAETIYNEQFF. The DNA for the CDR3 is TGTGCCAGCAGCCGGCGGGACCCAGCAGAAACAATCTACAATGAGCAGTTCTTC.

The chain couples TRBV7-2 to TRBJ2-1; 11 nucleotides align to TRBD2. The length of the CDR3 is 17 residues. Trimming cost V 1 base and J 7 bases; bases outside gene matches: 9. Germline loops: CDR1 SGHTA, CDR2 FQGNSA. The CDR3 nucleotides are TGTGCCAGCAGCTTAGGGCTAGCGGGAGGAAGGGGGAATGAGCAGTTCTTC. It specifies CASSLGLAGGRGNEQFF. Based on the CDR3 plus reference TRBV7-2 and TRBJ2-1, the full variable domain is GAGVSQSPSNKVTEKGKDVELRCDPISGHTALYWYRQSLGQGLEFLIYFQGNSAPDKSGLPSDRFSAERTGGSVSTLTIQRTQQEDSAVYLCASSLGLAGGRGNEQFFGPGTRLTVL.

The rearrangement joins TRBV7-9 to TRBJ2-5; D tentatively reads TRBD1 or TRBD2 (5 bases each). The germline V and J ends were trimmed by 5 bases and 1 base, with 11 bases remaining between them. The CDR3 extends over 14 amino acids. The germline CDR1 and CDR2 sequences are SEHNR and FQNEAQ (reference sequence). CDR3 in DNA: TGTGCCAGCAGCCGATCCGGGACCCAAGAGACCCAGTACTTC. Translated, it gives CASSRSGTQETQYF.

This chain joins TRBV18 and TRBJ1-1; D unclear. The V gene's germline CDR1 is KGHSH and CDR2 LQKENI. The ends were cut back, 3 bases at V and 4 bases at J, with 12 bases in the middle. The CDR3 contains 14 residues. CDR3 bases: TGTGCCAGCTCACCCGAATGGTCGAGCACTGAAGCTTTCTTT. It yields the protein CASSPEWSSTEAFF. Complete variable domain (other parts from reference TRBV18 and TRBJ1-1): NAGVMQNPRHLVRRRGQEARLRCSPMKGHSHVYWYRQLPEEGLKFMVYLQKENIIDESGMPKERFSAEFPKEGPSILRIQQVVRGDSAAYFCASSPEWSSTEAFFGQGTRLTVV.

The chain recombines TRBV19 with TRBJ1-5, with 7 positions matching TRBD1. Germline V gene sequence: CDR1 LNHDA, CDR2 SQIVND (reference sequence). CDR3 length: 15 residues. J lost 3 bases, V lost 5 bases, and 7 bases had no gene match. CDR3 residues: CASSPPGGPNQPQHF. DNA of the CDR3: TGTGCCAGTAGTCCCCCAGGGGGACCCAATCAGCCCCAGCATTTT. Full variable domain (outside the CDR3, taken from reference TRBV19 and TRBJ1-5): DGGITQSPKYLFRKEGQNVTLSCEQNLNHDAMYWYRQDPGQGLRLIYYSQIVNDFQKGDIAEGYSVSREKKESFPLTVTSAQKNPTAFYLCASSPPGGPNQPQHFGDGTRLSIL.

The chain couples TRBV5-4 to TRBJ2-7; TRBD2 aligns across 7 bases. The trim removed 0 bases at V and 3 bases at J, leaving 3 bases unmatched. The CDR3 contains 14 residues. CDR1 is SGHNT, CDR2 YYREEE, per germline (reference sequence). The CDR3 is CASSLGTRVYEQYF. In DNA, the CDR3 is TGTGCCAGCAGCTTGGGGACTAGAGTCTACGAGCAGTACTTC.

The rearrangement joins TRBV27 to TRBJ2-2, with D tentatively TRBD1 (6 bases). V was clipped by 6 bases and J by 3 bases, with 11 bases between them. The V gene's germline CDR1 is MNHEY and CDR2 SMNVEV (reference sequence). The CDR3 is 14 amino acids. CDR3 sequence reads: CASRQGTDTGELFF. The CDR3 DNA follows: TGTGCCAGCAGACAGGGTACGGACACCGGGGAGCTGTTTTTT.

The chain has TRBV18 and TRBJ2-7; the D gene is possibly TRBD2 (6 bases). V lost 0 bases to trimming and J lost 7 bases, with 19 bases between them. CDR1 is KGHSH, CDR2 LQKENI, per germline. The CDR3 runs 16 residues. The CDR3 DNA is TGTGCCAGCTCACCACCGCGCGGGACGGGTGATTTGGAGCAGTACTTC. Protein product: CASSPPRGTGDLEQYF.

The CDR3 loop reads CASRFGGENYGYTF. The CDR3 region has the DNA TGTGCCAGCAGATTTGGAGGGGAGAACTATGGCTACACCTTC. This chain uses TRBV6-5 with TRBJ1-2, with D perhaps TRBD1 (5 bases). The CDR3 runs 14 residues. Trimming removed 6 bases from V and 2 bases from J, with 13 bases in between. Germline CDR1 MNHEY, CDR2 SVGAGI.

The rearrangement uses TRBV11-2 and TRBJ2-7; 11 bases are a match to TRBD2. This CDR3 comprises 15 residues. Germline V gene data show CDR1 as SGHAT and CDR2 as FQNNGV. J lost 2 bases, V lost 2 bases, and 2 bases had no gene match. The CDR3 spells CASSLIAGGTYEQYF. CDR3 nucleotides: TGTGCCAGCAGCTTAATAGCGGGAGGGACCTACGAGCAGTACTTC.

The V and J genes are TRBV7-2 and TRBJ1-2; D call uncertain. The CDR3 contains 12 residues. CDR1 is SGHTA and CDR2 is FQGNSA in the germline V gene. V was clipped by 5 bases and J by 2 bases, with 6 bases between them. The CDR3, as DNA: TGTGCCAGCAGCCTCTTAAACTATGGCTACACCTTC. Residues: CASSLLNYGYTF.

The J gene is TRBJ2-1, the V gene TRBV6-5; D unresolved. The CDR3 extends over 14 amino acids. Germline loops: CDR1 MNHEY, CDR2 SVGAGI. Trimming removed 5 bases at V and 3 bases at J, with 11 bases between. The CDR3 protein is CASSLVGDYNEQFF. DNA for the CDR3: TGTGCCAGCAGTCTGGTTGGGGACTACAATGAGCAGTTCTTC.

The gene calls are TRBV7-2 and TRBJ2-7; the match to TRBD1 covers 10 bases. The CDR3 is made up of 15 amino acids. V was pared by 3 bases and J by 2 bases, with 4 bases of the junction left unmatched. Germline CDR1 is SGHTA and CDR2 is FQGNSA. The CDR3 protein is CASSLLGQGTYEQYF. The CDR3 DNA reads as TGTGCCAGCAGCTTGCTGGGACAGGGGACCTACGAGCAGTACTTC.

The rearrangement links TRBV2 to TRBJ2-5, with D perhaps given as TRBD1 or TRBD2 (6 bases each). This CDR3 is 16 amino acids long. V was pared by 10 bases and J by 5 bases, with 26 bases between. Looked up from germline, CDR1 is SNHLY and CDR2 is FYNNEI. The DNA of the CDR3 is TGTGCCACCAGGTTGGGGGGCCCCCGTCCGGAGGAGACCCAGTACTTC. It is translated as CATRLGGPRPEETQYF. Full variable domain (missing parts from reference TRBV2 and TRBJ2-5): EPEVTQTPSHQVTQMGQEVILRCVPISNHLYFYWYRQILGQKVEFLVSFYNNEISEKSEIFDDQFSVERPDGSNFTLKIRSTKLEDSAMYFCATRLGGPRPEETQYFGPGTRLLVL.

The chain has TRBV18 and TRBJ2-1; perhaps TRBD2 as D (6 bases). Germline CDR1 and CDR2: KGHSH and LQKENI. There are 17 residues in the CDR3. Trimming cost V 2 bases and J 0 bases, with 14 bases left between them. DNA of the CDR3: TGTGCCAGCTCACCAGTTGCGGGACTTAGCTCCTACAATGAGCAGTTCTTC. It codes for CASSPVAGLSSYNEQFF.

The chain joins TRBV5-6 to TRBJ2-5; D gene uncertain. This CDR3 is built from 13 residues. CDR1 is SGHDT, CDR2 YYEEEE, per germline. V was pared by 3 bases and J by 5 bases, with 11 bases between. In nucleotides, the CDR3 is TGTGCCAGCAGCTCCGCGAATGGGGAGACCCAGTACTTC. Its protein is CASSSANGETQYF. The full variable domain, completed using reference TRBV5-6 and TRBJ2-5, is DAGVTQSPTHLIKTRGQQVTLRCSPKSGHDTVSWYQQALGQGPQFIFQYYEEEERQRGNFPDRFSGHQFPNYSSELNVNALLLGDSALYLCASSSANGETQYFGPGTRLLVL.

This chain joins TRBV5-1 and TRBJ2-2, with 7 bases lining up with TRBD2. With V trimmed by 5 bases and J by 0 bases, 4 bases remained unmatched. Germline V gives CDR1 SGHRS, CDR2 YFSETQ. The length of the CDR3 is 15 residues. DNA of the CDR3: TGCGCCAGCAGTTTTAGCGGGCCGAACACCGGGGAGCTGTTTTTT. As protein: CASSFSGPNTGELFF. The full variable domain, rest sourced from reference TRBV5-1 and TRBJ2-2, is KAGVTQTPRYLIKTRGQQVTLSCSPISGHRSVSWYQQTPGQGLQFLFEYFSETQRNKGNFPGRFSGRQFSNSRSEMNVSTLELGDSALYLCASSFSGPNTGELFFGEGSRLTVL.

This clone was counted once. CDR3 nucleotide sequence: TGTGCCAGCAGTAAGATCCCGAACACTGAAGCTTTCTTT. This gives the protein CASSKIPNTEAFF. The V call is TRBV6-4, the J call TRBJ1-1; D unresolved. Germline CDR1 reads MRHNA; CDR2 reads SNTAGT. The CDR3 has 13 residues. Trimming pared 5 bases from V and 1 base from J, leaving 8 bases between.

This sequence joins TRBV9 and TRBJ2-1; tentatively, D is TRBD2 (6 bases). Germline values: CDR1 SGDLS, CDR2 YYNGEE. This CDR3 spans 16 amino acids. Trimming took 10 bases from V and 8 from J, leaving 28 bases between them. In nucleotides, the CDR3 is TGTGCCTCAGCCAGGTCTAGCGTGAGTCGTACCGATGAGCAGTTCTTC. This gives the protein CASARSSVSRTDEQFF. The full variable domain, completed using reference TRBV9 and TRBJ2-1, is DSGVTQTPKHLITATGQRVTLRCSPRSGDLSVYWYQQSLDQGLQFLIQYYNGEERAKGNILERFSAQQFPDLHSELNLSSLELGDSALYFCASARSSVSRTDEQFFGPGTRLTVL.

This chain connects TRBV30 to TRBJ1-1; D unresolved. The CDR3 sequence is 12 residues long. With 3 bases removed from V and 1 base from J, the gap between germline ends came to 6 bases. The germline V gene has CDR1 GTSNPN and CDR2 SVGIG (reference sequence). The CDR3 reads CAWRKENTEAFF. The CDR3 bases are TGTGCCTGGAGGAAAGAGAACACTGAAGCTTTCTTT.

The chain couples TRBV11-2 to TRBJ1-1; 7 nucleotides match TRBD1. The germline gives CDR1 SGHAT, CDR2 FQNNGV. Trimming took 3 bases from V and 4 from J; bases not matched to a gene: 5. The CDR3 sequence is 14 residues long. The CDR3 protein is CASSLTGLGTEAFF. In nucleotides, the CDR3 is TGTGCCAGCAGCTTGACAGGGCTGGGCACTGAAGCTTTCTTT.

J is TRBJ1-2 and V is TRBV7-9; D gene uncertain. CDR1 is SEHNR and CDR2 is FQNEAQ in the germline V gene (reference sequence). V was clipped by 5 bases and J by 6 bases, with 19 bases between them. The CDR3 runs to 15 residues. The CDR3 nucleotides are TGTGCCAGCAGCGTAGGCCGCTTTCGGATCGATGGCTACACCTTC. Its protein product is CASSVGRFRIDGYTF.